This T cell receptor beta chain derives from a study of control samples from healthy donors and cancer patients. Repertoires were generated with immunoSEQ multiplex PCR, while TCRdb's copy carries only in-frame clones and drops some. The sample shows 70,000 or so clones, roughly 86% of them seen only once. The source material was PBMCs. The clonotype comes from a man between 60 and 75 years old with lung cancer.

CDR3 sequence reads: CASSPGVDTQYF. CDR3 nucleotide sequence: TGTGCCAGCAGCCCGGGAGTAGATACGCAGTATTTT. The chain joins TRBV7-6 to TRBJ2-3, with D possibly TRBD2 on 6 matching bases. Per the germline V gene, CDR1 is SGHVS and CDR2 is FNYEAQ. This CDR3 contains 12 residues. V gave up 5 bases and J gave up 5 bases, with 8 bases separating them.